The next 28 T cell receptor beta chains were all read from a single sample in a study of blood T cell repertoires in COVID-19. Sequencing was performed with immunoSEQ multiplex PCR; in TCRdb, only in-frame clones are kept and a portion is missing. This sample yields about 220,000 clones, of which around 82% are seen a single time; 3.6% belongs to the top ten. What was sequenced was peripheral blood. Every receptor here comes from a woman older than 75 with acute or convalescent COVID-19.

The chain carries TRBV2 and TRBJ1-1; possibly TRBD1 for D (5 bases). This CDR3 region has 12 residues. Trimming removed 6 bases at V and 1 base at J, with 6 bases between. The germline CDR1 and CDR2 sequences are SNHLY and FYNNEI. CDR3 amino acids: CASSDRNTEAFF. DNA of the CDR3: TGTGCCAGCAGCGACAGGAACACTGAAGCTTTCTTT.

The chain links TRBV6-5 to TRBJ2-2; D perhaps matches TRBD1 (5 bases). Germline CDR1 is MNHEY and CDR2 is SVGAGI. Deletions cut 2 bases from V and 5 bases from J, with 12 bases between. The CDR3 extends over 15 amino acids. The CDR3 sequence: CASSYGQGNTGELFF. CDR3 in DNA: TGTGCCAGCAGTTACGGGCAGGGCAATACCGGGGAGCTGTTTTTT.

V usage is TRBV5-1 and J usage is TRBJ2-3, with D unclear. CDR3 size: 13 residues. Germline V CDR1 and CDR2: SGHRS, YFSETQ. V lost 2 bases to trimming and J lost 2 bases, with 6 bases between them. DNA of the CDR3: TGCGCCAGCAGCTTTGAACTCACAGATACGCAGTATTTT. Amino acids: CASSFELTDTQYF. Full variable domain (rest looked up from reference TRBV5-1 and TRBJ2-3): KAGVTQTPRYLIKTRGQQVTLSCSPISGHRSVSWYQQTPGQGLQFLFEYFSETQRNKGNFPGRFSGRQFSNSRSEMNVSTLELGDSALYLCASSFELTDTQYFGPGTRLTVL.

CDR3: CASSLDGQNNEKLFF. Here the CDR3 DNA reads TGTGCCAGCAGCTTGGACGGACAGAATAATGAAAAACTGTTTTTT. The J gene is TRBJ1-4, the V gene TRBV5-4; tentative D call: TRBD1 (6 bases). V lost 0 bases to trimming and J lost 4 bases, with 10 bases between them. CDR1 is SGHNT and CDR2 is YYREEE in the germline V gene (reference sequence). CDR3 length equals 15 residues. Drawing the rest from reference TRBV5-4 and TRBJ1-4, the complete variable domain is ETGVTQSPTHLIKTRGQQVTLRCSSQSGHNTVSWYQQALGQGPQFIFQYYREEENGRGNFPPRFSGLQFPNYSSELNVNALELDDSALYLCASSLDGQNNEKLFFGSGTQLSVL.

The chain is built from TRBV7-7 and TRBJ2-3; TRBD2 matches at 7 bases. This CDR3 is built from 15 residues. Germline V gene data show CDR1 as SSHAT and CDR2 as FNYEAQ (reference sequence). V was clipped by 5 bases and J by 3 bases; unmatched bases: 8. The CDR3 DNA sequence: TGTGCCAGCAGCCCGGACCTAGCGGCTACAGATACGCAGTATTTT. Amino acid sequence: CASSPDLAATDTQYF.

The chain recombines TRBV18 with TRBJ2-1; TRBD2 is a possible D gene (7 bases). The CDR3 sequence is 18 residues long. Per the germline V gene, CDR1 is KGHSH and CDR2 is LQKENI. V lost 6 bases and J lost 1, with 22 bases in between. The CDR3 is CASSTRGAGAVSYNEQFF. The CDR3 nucleotides read TGTGCCAGCTCCACGAGAGGGGCGGGGGCCGTTTCCTACAATGAGCAGTTCTTC. The full variable domain, in which reference TRBV18 and TRBJ2-1 provide the parts outside the CDR3, is NAGVMQNPRHLVRRRGQEARLRCSPMKGHSHVYWYRQLPEEGLKFMVYLQKENIIDESGMPKERFSAEFPKEGPSILRIQQVVRGDSAAYFCASSTRGAGAVSYNEQFFGPGTRLTVL.

The chain is built from TRBV7-9 and TRBJ1-4; D unclear. V shed 5 bases and J shed 8 bases, with 15 bases lying between them. CDR1 and CDR2 (germline): SEHNR, FQNEAQ (reference sequence). CDR3 length equals 14 residues. The CDR3 here is CASSLTTGGEKLFF. As DNA, the CDR3 is TGTGCCAGCAGCCTAACGACGGGAGGGGAAAAACTGTTTTTT.

The V gene is TRBV19, the J gene TRBJ2-7; 8 bases align to TRBD1. V gave up 5 bases and J gave up 7 bases; unmatched junction bases: 7. The CDR3 length is 13 residues. Germline-derived CDR1 and CDR2 are LNHDA and SQIVND (reference sequence). The CDR3, as DNA: TGTGCCAGTAGTTCCCAGGGGGCAGGGGAGCAGTACTTC. Translating gives CASSSQGAGEQYF.

This clone has a single count. The chain uses TRBV6-5 and TRBJ2-2, with a possible D match to TRBD1 (6 bases). V was trimmed by 9 bases and J by 4 bases, leaving 18 bases between them. The length of the CDR3 is 15 residues. Germline V gene data show CDR1 as MNHEY and CDR2 as SVGAGI. The DNA for the CDR3 is TGTGCCAGTCGGCCGGCAGGGGTCGCCACCGGGGAGCTGTTTTTT. Its protein is CASRPAGVATGELFF.

This clone has a handful of counts. This chain joins TRBV28 and TRBJ2-7; D call uncertain. Germline V gene data show CDR1 as MDHEN and CDR2 as SYDVKM. CDR3 size: 15 residues. The ends were cut back, 4 bases at V and 0 bases at J, with 13 bases in the middle. CDR3 nucleotides: TGTGCCAGCAGTTCCCCCGGGTCTTCCTCCTACGAGCAGTACTTC. Protein sequence: CASSSPGSSSYEQYF.

The chain uses TRBV2 and TRBJ1-1; 7 nucleotides agree with TRBD1. The CDR3 extends over 12 amino acids. The germline gives CDR1 SNHLY, CDR2 FYNNEI. V dropped 6 bases and J dropped 10; count of bases not matched to a gene: 8. The CDR3 loop reads CASRVLRQGAFF. As DNA, the CDR3 is TGTGCCAGCAGAGTCCTAAGACAGGGAGCTTTCTTT.

V is TRBV6-5 and J is TRBJ2-7, with 7 nucleotides matching TRBD2. The CDR3 is 15 residues long. Trimming cost V 2 bases and J 2 bases; bases outside gene matches: 6. CDR1 and CDR2 from the germline V gene are MNHEY and SVGAGI. CDR3 in DNA: TGTGCCAGCAGTTACGCGGGGGATCAGACCTACGAGCAGTACTTC. As protein: CASSYAGDQTYEQYF.

The J gene is TRBJ1-5, the V gene TRBV6-5; D remains ambiguous. The germline CDR1 and CDR2 sequences are MNHEY and SVGAGI. CDR3 length: 14 residues. V was shortened by 5 bases and J by 5 bases, with 13 bases between the two germline ends. CDR3 bases: TGTGCCAGCAGTCACGGGGATAGGGATCAGCCCCAGCATTTT. Translation gives CASSHGDRDQPQHF.

In regard to this clone: One end of the junction does not line up with germline, which may come from a read error. The genes are TRBV13 and TRBJ2-7; D perhaps matches TRBD1 (6 bases). Germline CDR1 reads PRHDT; CDR2 reads FYEKMQ (reference sequence). The CDR3 runs 15 residues. CDR3: CASSIGQPGRYEQYF. CDR3 coding DNA: TGTGCCAGCAGCATAGGACAGCCCGGTCGGTACGAGCAGTACTTC.

This chain connects TRBV5-1 to TRBJ2-3, with TRBD2 identical over 8 bases. Germline trimming cut 4 bases from V and 2 bases from J; bases unmatched to any gene: 6. The germline CDR1 and CDR2 sequences are SGHRS and YFSETQ. This CDR3 contains 15 residues. The CDR3 sequence: CASSPAGVTTDTQYF. The CDR3, as DNA: TGCGCCAGCAGCCCAGCGGGGGTTACCACAGATACGCAGTATTTT.

The CDR3 DNA reads TGTGCTAGTGGCCGTCCCGGGACTAGCGGGGGGGCGATGTATGAGCAGTTCTTC. This encodes CASGRPGTSGGAMYEQFF. This sequence joins TRBV12-5 and TRBJ2-1, with TRBD2 identical over 16 bases. With V trimmed by 6 bases and J by 8 bases, 13 bases remained unmatched. This CDR3 is built from 18 residues. The germline V gene encodes CDR1 LGHNT and CDR2 FRNRAP.

V is TRBV19 and J is TRBJ2-1, with a possible D match to TRBD1 (6 bases). Trimming pared 4 bases from V and 9 bases from J, leaving 25 bases between. Germline V lookup: CDR1 LNHDA, CDR2 SQIVND (reference sequence). This CDR3 is built from 17 residues. The DNA of the CDR3 is TGTGCCAGTAGTACCCGCAAGTTGGGGGCCGGGTTGAGTGAGCAGTTCTTC. This encodes CASSTRKLGAGLSEQFF.

The rearrangement uses TRBV5-8 and TRBJ2-3; 10 bases align to TRBD2. Germline-derived CDR1 and CDR2 are SGHTS and YDEGEE. This CDR3 has 15 residues. With V trimmed by 4 bases and J by 1 base, 3 bases remained unmatched. In DNA, the CDR3 is TGTGCCAGCAGCAAAAGCGGGGGGGGCACAGATACGCAGTATTTT. Protein product: CASSKSGGGTDTQYF.

The rearrangement joins TRBV19 to TRBJ2-2; TRBD1 matches 7 bases. CDR1 is LNHDA and CDR2 is SQIVND in the germline V gene (reference sequence). Germline trimming cut 5 bases from V and 0 bases from J; bases unmatched to any gene: 6. CDR3 length: 16 amino acids. The CDR3 DNA reads as TGTGCCAGTAGTGCCCCGACAGGGTCGAACACCGGGGAGCTGTTTTTT. Translated, it gives CASSAPTGSNTGELFF.

This sequence joins TRBV6-1 and TRBJ1-3, with D unresolved. The CDR3 has 15 amino acids. V dropped 2 bases and J dropped 2 bases, with 10 bases sitting between them. Germline-derived CDR1 and CDR2 are MNHNS and SASEGT. As DNA, the CDR3 is TGTGCCAGCAGTGAAAGTGGCGGGGCTGGAAACACCATATATTTT. Protein sequence: CASSESGGAGNTIYF.

This clone occurred a few times. V usage is TRBV7-2 and J usage is TRBJ2-3, with unresolved D. CDR1 is SGHTA, CDR2 FQGNSA, per germline. This CDR3 has 15 amino acids. The V end lost 4 bases, the J end lost 5 bases, and 16 bases lay between the germline ends. CDR3 amino acids: CASSSFLNSEDTQYF. The CDR3 bases are TGTGCCAGCAGCTCGTTCCTGAACAGTGAAGATACGCAGTATTTT.

This chain links TRBV5-4 with TRBJ1-1; a possible D gene is TRBD1 (6 bases). Germline V CDR1 and CDR2: SGHNT, YYREEE (reference sequence). V was cut by 5 bases and J by 2 bases, with 13 bases left in between. The CDR3 contains 14 residues. The chain's CDR3 is CASRVDSANTEAFF. The CDR3 DNA is TGTGCCAGCAGGGTGGACAGTGCAAACACTGAAGCTTTCTTT.

This sequence joins TRBV6-2 or TRBV6-3 and TRBJ1-4; 8 bases match TRBD1. The CDR3 loop spans 14 amino acids. Germline trimming cut 4 bases from V and 7 bases from J; bases unmatched to any gene: 5. CDR1 is MNHEY and CDR2 is SVGEGT in the germline V gene. CDR3 in amino acids: CASSFDRGTEKLFF. CDR3 DNA sequence: TGTGCCAGCAGTTTCGACAGGGGCACTGAAAAACTGTTTTTT.

This clone was observed once. This sequence joins TRBV28 and TRBJ2-7, with 8 bases identical to TRBD1. Germline CDR1 and CDR2: MDHEN and SYDVKM. V was clipped by 6 bases and J by 2 bases; unmatched bases: 6. The CDR3 is 14 amino acids. DNA of the CDR3: TGTGCCAGCAGGAACAGGGGGGCCCCCTACGAGCAGTACTTC. Amino acids: CASRNRGAPYEQYF.

V is TRBV10-1 and J is TRBJ1-5, with a weak D call TRBD1 (6 bases). Germline assignment: CDR1 WNHNN and CDR2 SYGVQD (reference sequence). The CDR3 is made up of 14 amino acids. V shed 3 bases and J shed 4 bases, with 10 bases lying between them. The CDR3 loop reads CASSDRGGNQPQHF. The CDR3 bases are TGCGCCAGCAGTGACAGAGGGGGAAATCAGCCCCAGCATTTT.

The J gene is TRBJ2-5, the V gene TRBV7-9; tentatively, D is TRBD2 (6 bases). Germline loops: CDR1 SEHNR, CDR2 FQNEAQ (reference sequence). The germline V and J ends were trimmed by 3 bases and 1 base, with 12 bases remaining between them. CDR3 length: 15 residues. The DNA for the CDR3 is TGTGCCAGCAGCTTTGTGGGAGCGGGCCAAGAGACCCAGTACTTC. Translating it yields CASSFVGAGQETQYF.

The chain is built from TRBV2 and TRBJ2-3; 12 bases are shared with TRBD1. V shed 3 bases, J shed 4 bases, and the junction held 14 bases outside the gene matches. Germline values: CDR1 SNHLY, CDR2 FYNNEI. The CDR3 sequence is 19 residues long. The CDR3 DNA reads as TGTGCCAGCAGTGAGAGGGACAGGGGGCTCTCTAGTTGGGCAGATACGCAGTATTTT. This translates into CASSERDRGLSSWADTQYF.

The V gene is TRBV19, the J gene TRBJ1-2; TRBD1 agrees at 7 bases. J gave up 5 bases and V 5 bases, and 8 bases lay outside the gene matches. The germline gives CDR1 LNHDA, CDR2 SQIVND (reference sequence). The length of the CDR3 is 14 residues. The CDR3 DNA sequence: TGTGCCAGTAGTCCGAGGGACAGTAGGTATGGCTACACCTTC. The encoded protein is CASSPRDSRYGYTF.